This T cell receptor beta chain was documented in a study of T-cell reconstitution after alpha-beta-depleted transplantation in children. Germline V lookup: CDR1 LGHNA, CDR2 YNFKEQ. The CDR3 runs 17 residues. V was pared by 0 bases and J by 6 bases, with 11 bases of the junction left unmatched. This clonotype was seen ten or more times. Its antigen is undetermined. General observations from the study: Several hundred expanded graft clones reportedly supplied alpha-beta T cells about two months after transplant. T-cell counts and diversity at one year following transplant were attributed mainly to newly produced T cells. It was surviving recipient T cells and thymic progenitors that gave some patients high TCRbeta diversity at day 60.

Unique molecular identifiers tagged the TCRbeta library. TCRdb re-called the PCR reads through MiXCR, storing one row per CDR3 protein. The sample carries 700,000 or so distinct CDR3 sequences, about 12% recorded once. The sequence derives from a girl aged 2-15 years with congenital amegakaryocytic thrombocytopenia, due to receive a stem cell transplant. The sample consisted of PBMCs, taken before TCRalphabeta/CD19-depleted stem cell transplant. The J gene is TRBJ2-1, the V gene TRBV4-2; TRBD2 aligns across 7 bases. The CDR3 DNA reads as TGTGCCAGCAGCCAAGACAGCGGGACCGAAGGTTCCAATGAGCAGTTCTTC. As protein: CASSQDSGTEGSNEQFF.